The following is a TCR beta chain sequence with its context. Its antigen is still unknown. No base qualities exist here, and no much larger clone lies one base off it. TCR cDNA was synthesized by 5'RACE template switching, through which a universal primer site and unique molecular identifiers were introduced. Priming for cDNA synthesis came from both the TCR alpha and TCR beta constant segments. Libraries were amplified in two PCR steps, with sample barcodes and sequencing adapters added in the second step. Sequencing of libraries was performed on Illumina HiSeq 2500 (2x100 bp) or NovaSeq (2x150 bp). In the paper's pipeline: MIGEC was used to demultiplex reads and collapse the reads into UMI consensus sequences, and MiXCR was used for V(D)J alignment. Using edgeR on replicate PBMC samples, clonotypes were called vaccine-responding if FDR was below 0.01 and the log2 fold change was above 5 up to day 15. Bulk clonotypes were assigned CD4 or CD8 identity according to which sequenced CD4 or CD8 repertoire held them at higher abundance. TCRdb trimmed the raw reads at Q25, called clones with MiXCR and kept productive beta chains. Rows with a matching CDR3 protein are joined into one entry that keeps the most common DNA and genes. TCRdb, not the authors, supplied the V and J calls. This sample comprises roughly 250,000 distinct CDR3 sequences, 13% of them detected only once. The ten biggest clones cover about 0.54% of the sample.

This sample was taken from a study of T cells after yellow fever vaccination (dated by TCRdb to the late 2010s). About the investigation overall: The SMART-Seq v4 Ultra Low Input RNA kit was used to prepare libraries from fractions with low cell numbers. Blood samples were taken at several timepoints before and after primary and secondary immunization, and bulk PBMC replicates and cell subsets were isolated. Two healthy male donors made up the cohort, one aged 18 to 30 years and the other aged 30 to 40 years. Bulk TCR alpha and beta repertoires were sequenced longitudinally to track T-cell clones before and after primary and booster YFV17D yellow fever vaccination. Broader findings and caveats from the paper: Compared with the primary T-cell response, the secondary T-cell response was faster but weaker, reaching its peak on day 5 rather than on day 15. A small fraction of clonotypes showed up in both the CD4 and CD8 compartments, probably as a result of convergent recombination. After the booster, most clones that had expanded after primary vaccination were detected again (around 95% of CD4 and 88% of CD8), suggesting broad maintenance of memory. Only a couple of donors were included in the study, so the extent to which the findings can be generalized is limited. FACS-sorted repertoires could contain abundant contaminating clonotypes from the bulk population, so computational filtering was required.

The CDR3 runs 13 amino acids, cysteine and phenylalanine included. The retained sequence is limited to the CDR3, 39 bases, with the frame set at the first base. The germline V gene provides CDR1 SGHRS and CDR2 YFSETQ. After removal of 5 bases from V and 3 bases from J, the junction retains 3 bases not matched to a gene. The intended sense of this specimen's treatment or condition label: live attenuated yellow fever vaccine strain. PBMCs were isolated from peripheral blood using a standard Ficoll-Paque protocol. Dynabeads CD4 and CD8 positive selection kits were used to isolate CD4 and CD8 T-cell fractions. TriZol was used to extract RNA from bulk PBMCs, from CD4 and CD8 fractions, and from dextramer-positive and dextramer-negative fractions.

This chain is built from TRBV5-1 and TRBJ1-2; 8 bases in between match TRBD1. Sample: CD4+ T cells sorted from PBMCs, taken 45 days after the yellow fever booster vaccination. This sequence was found in a man aged 25 to 40 who received the YFV17D yellow fever vaccine. DNA sequence: TGCGCCAGCAGTTCACAGGGGGACTATGGCTACACCTTC. This is translated as CASSSQGDYGYTF.